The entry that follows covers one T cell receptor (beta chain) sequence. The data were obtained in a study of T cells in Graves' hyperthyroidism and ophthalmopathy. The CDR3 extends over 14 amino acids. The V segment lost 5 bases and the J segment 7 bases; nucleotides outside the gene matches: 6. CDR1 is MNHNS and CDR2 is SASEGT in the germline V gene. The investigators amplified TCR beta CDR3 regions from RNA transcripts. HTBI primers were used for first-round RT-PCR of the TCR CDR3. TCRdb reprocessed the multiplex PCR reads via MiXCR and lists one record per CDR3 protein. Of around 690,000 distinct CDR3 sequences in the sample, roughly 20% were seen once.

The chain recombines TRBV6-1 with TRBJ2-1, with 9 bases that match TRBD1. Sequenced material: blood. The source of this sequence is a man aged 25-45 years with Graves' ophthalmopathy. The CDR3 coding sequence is TGTGCCAGCAGTACGCGGGACAGGGCGAATGAGCAGTTCTTC. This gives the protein CASSTRDRANEQFF.